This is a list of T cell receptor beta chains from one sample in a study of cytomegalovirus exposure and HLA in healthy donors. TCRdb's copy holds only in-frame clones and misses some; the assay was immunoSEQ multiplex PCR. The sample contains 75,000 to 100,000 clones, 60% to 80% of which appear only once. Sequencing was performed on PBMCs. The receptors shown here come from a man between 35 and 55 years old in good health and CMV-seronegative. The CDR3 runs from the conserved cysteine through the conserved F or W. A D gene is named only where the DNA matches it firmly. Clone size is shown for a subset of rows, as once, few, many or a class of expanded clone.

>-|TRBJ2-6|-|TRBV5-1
CASSVRGDSGANVLTF
TGCGCCAGCAGCGTCAGGGGGGACTCTGGGGCCAACGTCCTGACTTTC
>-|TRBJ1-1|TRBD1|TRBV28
CASTEGALNTEAFF
TGTGCCAGCACCGAGGGGGCGCTGAACACTGAAGCTTTCTTT
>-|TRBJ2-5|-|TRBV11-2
CASSFLETQYF
TGTGCCAGCAGCTTCTTGGAGACCCAGTACTTC
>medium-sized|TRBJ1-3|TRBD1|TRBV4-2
CASSLGGAGTGFGNTIYF
TGTGCCAGCAGCCTTGGGGGAGCCGGGACAGGGTTTGGAAACACCATATATTTT
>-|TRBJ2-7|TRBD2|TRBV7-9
CASSQSGMSYEQYF
TGTGCCAGCAGCCAGAGCGGGATGTCCTACGAGCAGTACTTC
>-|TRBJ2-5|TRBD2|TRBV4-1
CASSQDETSGGEETQYF
TGCGCCAGCAGCCAAGATGAGACTAGCGGGGGGGAAGAGACCCAGTACTTC
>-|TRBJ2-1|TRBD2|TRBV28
CASSSYLAGVEQFF
TGTGCCAGCAGCTCGTATTTAGCGGGAGTTGAGCAGTTCTTC
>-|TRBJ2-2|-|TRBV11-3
CASSEHIGDTGELFF
TGTGCCAGCAGCGAACACATCGGGGACACCGGGGAGCTGTTTTTT
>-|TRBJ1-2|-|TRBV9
CASSVDSNYGYTF
TGTGCCAGCAGCGTAGACTCTAACTATGGCTACACCTTC
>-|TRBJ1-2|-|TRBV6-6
CAGSRSSSDGYTF
TGTGCCGGCAGTAGAAGTAGCAGTGATGGCTACACCTTC
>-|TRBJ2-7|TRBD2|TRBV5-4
CASRSTGRYEQYF
TGTGCCAGCAGGAGCACCGGGAGGTACGAGCAGTACTTC
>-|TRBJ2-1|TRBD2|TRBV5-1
CASSVTSGRREEQFF
TGCGCCAGCAGCGTGACTAGCGGGAGACGCGAGGAGCAGTTCTTC
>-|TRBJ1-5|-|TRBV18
CASSPNEIQPQHF
TGTGCCAGCTCACCAAATGAGATTCAGCCCCAGCATTTT
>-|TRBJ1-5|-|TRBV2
CASSEAPVGDGVRPQHF
TGTGCCAGCAGTGAAGCGCCTGTGGGAGATGGGGTGAGACCCCAGCATTTT
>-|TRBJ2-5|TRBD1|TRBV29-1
CSVETGWARYF
TGCAGCGTGGAGACAGGGTGGGCCCGGTACTTC
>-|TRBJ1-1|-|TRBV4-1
CASSQGPYTEAFF
TGCGCCAGCAGCCAAGGGCCCTACACTGAAGCTTTCTTT
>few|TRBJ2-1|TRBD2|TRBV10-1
CASSEVGLAGVVQFF
TGCGCCAGCAGTGAGGTGGGACTAGCGGGAGTTGTGCAGTTCTTC
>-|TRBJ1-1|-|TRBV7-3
CASSFTENTEAFF
TGTGCCAGCAGCTTCACAGAGAACACTGAAGCTTTCTTT
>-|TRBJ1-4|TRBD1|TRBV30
CAWSAGGGEKLFF
TGTGCCTGGAGCGCAGGGGGTGGTGAAAAACTGTTTTTT
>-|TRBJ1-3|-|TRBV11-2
CASSGWGTGNTIYF
TGTGCCAGCAGTGGGTGGGGCACTGGAAACACCATATATTTT
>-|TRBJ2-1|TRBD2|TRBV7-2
CASGDLAGAYNEQFF
TGTGCCAGCGGGGATCTAGCGGGAGCCTACAATGAGCAGTTCTTC
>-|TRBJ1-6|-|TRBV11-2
CASSTRQGISPLHF
TGTGCCAGCAGCACCCGGCAGGGGATTTCACCCCTCCACTTT
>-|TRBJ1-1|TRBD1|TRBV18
CASSPMTGVNTEAFF
TGTGCCAGCTCACCGATGACAGGGGTGAACACTGAAGCTTTCTTT
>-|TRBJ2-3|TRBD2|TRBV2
CASSENRLAGGRSTDTQYF
TGTGCCAGCAGTGAAAATAGGCTAGCGGGAGGGAGAAGCACAGATACGCAGTATTTT
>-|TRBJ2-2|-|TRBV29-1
CSVDSEFGQGRTGELFF
TGCAGCGTTGATAGCGAATTTGGGCAGGGGCGTACCGGGGAGCTGTTTTTT
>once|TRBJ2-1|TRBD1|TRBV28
CASSSYADRGPHNEQFF
TGTGCCAGCAGTTCTTATGCGGACAGGGGCCCTCACAATGAGCAGTTCTTC
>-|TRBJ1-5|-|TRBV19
CASSIVAGQGQPQHF
TGTGCCAGTAGTATAGTGGCAGGGCAGGGGCAGCCCCAGCATTTT
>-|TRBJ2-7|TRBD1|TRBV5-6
CASSGGGQGSLPVYEQYF
TGTGCCAGCAGCGGGGGGGGACAGGGGTCACTCCCCGTCTACGAGCAGTACTTC
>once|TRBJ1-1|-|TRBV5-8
CASSLRGGLNTEAFF
TGTGCCAGCAGCTTGAGAGGTGGGTTGAACACTGAAGCTTTCTTT
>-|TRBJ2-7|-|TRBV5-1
CASSLRAGTEVRNYEQYF
TGCGCCAGCAGCTTGCGGGCGGGGACAGAAGTTCGTAACTACGAGCAGTACTTC
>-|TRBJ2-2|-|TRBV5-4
CASSLGRVNTGELFF
TGTGCCAGCAGCTTGGGAAGAGTCAACACCGGGGAGCTGTTTTTT
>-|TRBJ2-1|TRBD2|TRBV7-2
CASSLGGGGSNEQFF
TGTGCCAGCAGCTTAGGCGGGGGGGGGTCCAATGAGCAGTTCTTC
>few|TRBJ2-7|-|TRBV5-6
CASHLRGGRSYEQYF
TGTGCCAGTCATTTGAGGGGGGGAAGGTCCTACGAGCAGTACTTC
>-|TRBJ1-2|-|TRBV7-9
CASSLSSGSYGYTF
TGTGCCAGCAGCTTGTCGTCGGGAAGCTATGGCTACACCTTC
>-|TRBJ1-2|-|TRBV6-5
CASRNRKFNYGYTF
TGTGCCAGCAGAAACAGGAAGTTTAACTATGGCTACACCTTC
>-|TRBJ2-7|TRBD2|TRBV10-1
CASSEQGGSSYEQYF
TGCGCCAGCAGTGAGCAAGGCGGGAGCTCCTACGAGCAGTACTTC
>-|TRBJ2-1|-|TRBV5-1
CASSLQGWDNEQFF
TGCGCCAGCAGTTTACAGGGTTGGGACAATGAGCAGTTCTTC
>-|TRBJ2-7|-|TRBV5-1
CASSLTDRGEQYF
TGCGCCAGCAGCTTGACGGACAGAGGCGAGCAGTACTTC
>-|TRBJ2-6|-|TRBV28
CASSSDRTSGANVLTF
TGTGCCAGCAGTTCGGACAGAACCTCTGGGGCCAACGTCCTGACTTTC
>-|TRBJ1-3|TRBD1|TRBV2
CASRPTGLGNTIYF
TGTGCCAGCAGACCGACAGGGTTAGGAAACACCATATATTTT
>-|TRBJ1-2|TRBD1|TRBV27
CASGQGQGARGYTF
TGTGCCAGCGGCCAGGGACAGGGGGCGAGGGGCTACACCTTC
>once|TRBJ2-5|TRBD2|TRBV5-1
CASSLALRGGQETQYF
TGCGCCAGCAGCTTGGCCTTGCGGGGGGGTCAAGAGACCCAGTACTTC
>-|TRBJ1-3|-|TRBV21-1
CASSKSGRTGRNTIYF
TGTGCCAGCAGCAAAAGCGGCAGGACAGGGCGAAACACCATATATTTT
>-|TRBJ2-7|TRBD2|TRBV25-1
CASRAGTRSYEQYF
TGTGCCAGCAGGGCCGGGACTAGGTCCTACGAGCAGTACTTC
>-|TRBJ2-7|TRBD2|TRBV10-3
CAIKAGGNEQYF
TGTGCCATCAAAGCGGGGGGCAACGAGCAGTACTTC
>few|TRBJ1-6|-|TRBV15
CATSTRVGFYNSPLHF
TGTGCCACCAGCACGAGGGTGGGGTTCTATAATTCACCCCTCCACTTT
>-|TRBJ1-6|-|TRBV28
CASSRQVSPLHF
TGTGCCAGCAGTAGACAGGTGTCACCCCTCCACTTT
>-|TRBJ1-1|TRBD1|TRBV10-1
CASRRDRGHAEAFF
TGCGCCAGCAGAAGAGACAGGGGGCACGCTGAAGCTTTCTTT
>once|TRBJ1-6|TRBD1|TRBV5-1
CASSTGQGGNSPLHF
TGCGCCAGCAGCACCGGACAGGGTGGGAATTCACCCCTCCACTTT
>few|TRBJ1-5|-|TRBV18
CASSPTTDSNQPQHF
TGTGCCAGCTCGCCCACAACGGACAGTAATCAGCCCCAGCATTTT
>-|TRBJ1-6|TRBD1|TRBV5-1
CASSLAFRDSRSSYNSPLHF
TGCGCCAGCAGCTTGGCATTCCGGGACAGTCGGAGCTCCTATAATTCACCCCTCCACTTT
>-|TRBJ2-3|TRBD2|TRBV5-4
CASSPEVAGADTQYF
TGTGCCAGCAGCCCGGAAGTAGCGGGAGCAGATACGCAGTATTTT
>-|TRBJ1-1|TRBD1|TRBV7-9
CASSPQGGTEAFF
TGTGCCAGCAGCCCCCAGGGGGGCACTGAAGCTTTCTTT
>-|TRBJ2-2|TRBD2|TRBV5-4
CASSAYGGANTGELFF
TGTGCCAGCAGCGCATACGGGGGGGCGAACACCGGGGAGCTGTTTTTT